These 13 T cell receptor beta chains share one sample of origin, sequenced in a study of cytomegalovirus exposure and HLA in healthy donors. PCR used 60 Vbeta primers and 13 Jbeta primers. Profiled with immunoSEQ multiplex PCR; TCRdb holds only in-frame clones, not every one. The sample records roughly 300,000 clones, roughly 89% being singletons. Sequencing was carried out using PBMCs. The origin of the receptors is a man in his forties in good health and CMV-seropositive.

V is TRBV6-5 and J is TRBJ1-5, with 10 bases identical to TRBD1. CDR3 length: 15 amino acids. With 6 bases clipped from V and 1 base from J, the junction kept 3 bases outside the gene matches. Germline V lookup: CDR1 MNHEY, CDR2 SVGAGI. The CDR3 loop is CASREGQGSNQPQHF. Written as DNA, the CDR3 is TGTGCCAGCAGAGAGGGACAGGGGAGCAATCAGCCCCAGCATTTT.

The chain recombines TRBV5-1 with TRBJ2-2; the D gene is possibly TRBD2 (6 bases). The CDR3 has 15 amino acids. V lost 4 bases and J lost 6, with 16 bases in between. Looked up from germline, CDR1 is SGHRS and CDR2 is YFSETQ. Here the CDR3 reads CASSVPTSGAGELFF. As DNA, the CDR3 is TGCGCCAGCAGCGTTCCGACTAGTGGCGCCGGGGAGCTGTTTTTT.

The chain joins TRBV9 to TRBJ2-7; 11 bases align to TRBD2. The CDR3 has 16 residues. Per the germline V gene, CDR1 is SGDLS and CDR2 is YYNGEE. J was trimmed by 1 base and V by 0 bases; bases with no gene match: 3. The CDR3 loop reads CASSVARTSGSYEQYF. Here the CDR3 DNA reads TGTGCCAGCAGCGTAGCGAGGACTAGCGGGTCCTACGAGCAGTACTTC.

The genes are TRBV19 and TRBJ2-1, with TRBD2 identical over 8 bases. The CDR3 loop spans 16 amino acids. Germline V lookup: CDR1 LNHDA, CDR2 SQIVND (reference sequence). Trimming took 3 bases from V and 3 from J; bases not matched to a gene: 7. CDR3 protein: CASSIGGDFGYNEQFF. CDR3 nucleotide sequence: TGTGCCAGTAGTATCGGGGGGGACTTCGGCTACAATGAGCAGTTCTTC.

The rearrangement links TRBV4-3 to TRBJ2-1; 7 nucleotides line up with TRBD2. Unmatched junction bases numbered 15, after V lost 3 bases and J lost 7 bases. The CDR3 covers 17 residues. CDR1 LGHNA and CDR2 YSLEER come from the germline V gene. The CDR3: CASSHDSAGRVFNEQFF. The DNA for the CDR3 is TGCGCCAGCAGCCACGACTCAGCGGGAAGGGTATTTAATGAGCAGTTCTTC.

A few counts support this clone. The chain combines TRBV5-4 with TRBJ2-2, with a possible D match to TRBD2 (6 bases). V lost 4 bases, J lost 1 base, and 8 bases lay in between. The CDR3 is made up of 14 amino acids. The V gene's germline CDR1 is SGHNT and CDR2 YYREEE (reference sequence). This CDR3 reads CASSLGGNTGELFF. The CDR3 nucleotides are TGTGCCAGCAGCCTGGGAGGGAACACCGGGGAGCTGTTTTTT. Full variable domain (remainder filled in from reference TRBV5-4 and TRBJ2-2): ETGVTQSPTHLIKTRGQQVTLRCSSQSGHNTVSWYQQALGQGPQFIFQYYREEENGRGNFPPRFSGLQFPNYSSELNVNALELDDSALYLCASSLGGNTGELFFGEGSRLTVL.

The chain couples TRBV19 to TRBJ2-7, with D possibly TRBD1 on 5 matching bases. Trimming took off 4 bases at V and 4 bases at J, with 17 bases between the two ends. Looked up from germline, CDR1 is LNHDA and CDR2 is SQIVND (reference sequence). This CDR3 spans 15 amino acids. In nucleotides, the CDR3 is TGTGCCAGTAGTACCCAGGGCCTGGGGATTTACGAGCAGTACTTC. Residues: CASSTQGLGIYEQYF.

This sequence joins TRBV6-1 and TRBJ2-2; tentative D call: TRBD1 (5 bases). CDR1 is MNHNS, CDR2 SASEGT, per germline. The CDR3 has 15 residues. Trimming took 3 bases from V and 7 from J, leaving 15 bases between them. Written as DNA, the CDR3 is TGTGCCAGCAGTGACAGGGTGGGAACTTTCGGGGAGCTGTTTTTT. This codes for CASSDRVGTFGELFF.

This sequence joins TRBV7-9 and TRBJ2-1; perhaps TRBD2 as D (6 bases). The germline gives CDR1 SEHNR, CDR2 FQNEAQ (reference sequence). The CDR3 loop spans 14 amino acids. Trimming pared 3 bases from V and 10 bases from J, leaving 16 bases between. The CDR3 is CASSFLEAGGEQFF. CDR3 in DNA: TGTGCCAGCAGCTTTTTGGAGGCAGGAGGGGAGCAGTTCTTC.

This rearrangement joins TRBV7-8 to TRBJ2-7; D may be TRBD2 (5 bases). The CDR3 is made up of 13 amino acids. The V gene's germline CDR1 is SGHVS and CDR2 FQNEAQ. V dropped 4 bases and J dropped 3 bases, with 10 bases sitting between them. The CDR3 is CASSSGIFYEQYF. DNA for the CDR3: TGTGCCAGCAGCTCCGGGATTTTCTACGAGCAGTACTTC.

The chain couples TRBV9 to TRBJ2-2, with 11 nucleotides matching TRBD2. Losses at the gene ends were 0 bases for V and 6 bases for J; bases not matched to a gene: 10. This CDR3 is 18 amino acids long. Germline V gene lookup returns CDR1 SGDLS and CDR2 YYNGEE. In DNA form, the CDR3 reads TGTGCCAGCAGCGTAGTGGATTGGGTAGCGGGAGGGTCCGGGGAGCTGTTTTTT. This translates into CASSVVDWVAGGSGELFF.

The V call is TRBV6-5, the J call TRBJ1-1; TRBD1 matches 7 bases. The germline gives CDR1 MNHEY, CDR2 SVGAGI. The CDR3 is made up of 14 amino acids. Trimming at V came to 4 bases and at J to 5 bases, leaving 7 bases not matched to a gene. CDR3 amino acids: CASSSAVQGTEAFF. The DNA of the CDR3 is TGTGCCAGCAGTTCTGCGGTACAGGGGACTGAAGCTTTCTTT.

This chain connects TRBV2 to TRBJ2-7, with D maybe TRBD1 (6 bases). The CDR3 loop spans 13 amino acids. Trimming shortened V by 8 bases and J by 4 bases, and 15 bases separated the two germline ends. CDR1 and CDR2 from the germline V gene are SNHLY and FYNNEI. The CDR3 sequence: CASDRPGWYEQYF. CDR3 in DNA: TGTGCCAGCGACAGGCCAGGGTGGTACGAGCAGTACTTC.